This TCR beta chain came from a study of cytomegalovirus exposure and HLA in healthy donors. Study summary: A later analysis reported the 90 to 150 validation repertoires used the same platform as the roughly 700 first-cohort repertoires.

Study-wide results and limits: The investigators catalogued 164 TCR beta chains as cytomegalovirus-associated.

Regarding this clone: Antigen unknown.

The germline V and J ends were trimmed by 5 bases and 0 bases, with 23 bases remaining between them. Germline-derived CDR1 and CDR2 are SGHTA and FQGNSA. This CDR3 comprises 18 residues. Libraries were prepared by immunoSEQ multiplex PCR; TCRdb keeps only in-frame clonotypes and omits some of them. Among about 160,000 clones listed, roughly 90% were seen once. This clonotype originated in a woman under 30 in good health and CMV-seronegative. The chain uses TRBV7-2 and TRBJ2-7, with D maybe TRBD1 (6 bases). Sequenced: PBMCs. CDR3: CASSLPHRAGMSSYEQYF. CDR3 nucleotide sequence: TGTGCCAGCAGCCTCCCCCACAGGGCCGGGATGAGCTCCTACGAGCAGTACTTC.